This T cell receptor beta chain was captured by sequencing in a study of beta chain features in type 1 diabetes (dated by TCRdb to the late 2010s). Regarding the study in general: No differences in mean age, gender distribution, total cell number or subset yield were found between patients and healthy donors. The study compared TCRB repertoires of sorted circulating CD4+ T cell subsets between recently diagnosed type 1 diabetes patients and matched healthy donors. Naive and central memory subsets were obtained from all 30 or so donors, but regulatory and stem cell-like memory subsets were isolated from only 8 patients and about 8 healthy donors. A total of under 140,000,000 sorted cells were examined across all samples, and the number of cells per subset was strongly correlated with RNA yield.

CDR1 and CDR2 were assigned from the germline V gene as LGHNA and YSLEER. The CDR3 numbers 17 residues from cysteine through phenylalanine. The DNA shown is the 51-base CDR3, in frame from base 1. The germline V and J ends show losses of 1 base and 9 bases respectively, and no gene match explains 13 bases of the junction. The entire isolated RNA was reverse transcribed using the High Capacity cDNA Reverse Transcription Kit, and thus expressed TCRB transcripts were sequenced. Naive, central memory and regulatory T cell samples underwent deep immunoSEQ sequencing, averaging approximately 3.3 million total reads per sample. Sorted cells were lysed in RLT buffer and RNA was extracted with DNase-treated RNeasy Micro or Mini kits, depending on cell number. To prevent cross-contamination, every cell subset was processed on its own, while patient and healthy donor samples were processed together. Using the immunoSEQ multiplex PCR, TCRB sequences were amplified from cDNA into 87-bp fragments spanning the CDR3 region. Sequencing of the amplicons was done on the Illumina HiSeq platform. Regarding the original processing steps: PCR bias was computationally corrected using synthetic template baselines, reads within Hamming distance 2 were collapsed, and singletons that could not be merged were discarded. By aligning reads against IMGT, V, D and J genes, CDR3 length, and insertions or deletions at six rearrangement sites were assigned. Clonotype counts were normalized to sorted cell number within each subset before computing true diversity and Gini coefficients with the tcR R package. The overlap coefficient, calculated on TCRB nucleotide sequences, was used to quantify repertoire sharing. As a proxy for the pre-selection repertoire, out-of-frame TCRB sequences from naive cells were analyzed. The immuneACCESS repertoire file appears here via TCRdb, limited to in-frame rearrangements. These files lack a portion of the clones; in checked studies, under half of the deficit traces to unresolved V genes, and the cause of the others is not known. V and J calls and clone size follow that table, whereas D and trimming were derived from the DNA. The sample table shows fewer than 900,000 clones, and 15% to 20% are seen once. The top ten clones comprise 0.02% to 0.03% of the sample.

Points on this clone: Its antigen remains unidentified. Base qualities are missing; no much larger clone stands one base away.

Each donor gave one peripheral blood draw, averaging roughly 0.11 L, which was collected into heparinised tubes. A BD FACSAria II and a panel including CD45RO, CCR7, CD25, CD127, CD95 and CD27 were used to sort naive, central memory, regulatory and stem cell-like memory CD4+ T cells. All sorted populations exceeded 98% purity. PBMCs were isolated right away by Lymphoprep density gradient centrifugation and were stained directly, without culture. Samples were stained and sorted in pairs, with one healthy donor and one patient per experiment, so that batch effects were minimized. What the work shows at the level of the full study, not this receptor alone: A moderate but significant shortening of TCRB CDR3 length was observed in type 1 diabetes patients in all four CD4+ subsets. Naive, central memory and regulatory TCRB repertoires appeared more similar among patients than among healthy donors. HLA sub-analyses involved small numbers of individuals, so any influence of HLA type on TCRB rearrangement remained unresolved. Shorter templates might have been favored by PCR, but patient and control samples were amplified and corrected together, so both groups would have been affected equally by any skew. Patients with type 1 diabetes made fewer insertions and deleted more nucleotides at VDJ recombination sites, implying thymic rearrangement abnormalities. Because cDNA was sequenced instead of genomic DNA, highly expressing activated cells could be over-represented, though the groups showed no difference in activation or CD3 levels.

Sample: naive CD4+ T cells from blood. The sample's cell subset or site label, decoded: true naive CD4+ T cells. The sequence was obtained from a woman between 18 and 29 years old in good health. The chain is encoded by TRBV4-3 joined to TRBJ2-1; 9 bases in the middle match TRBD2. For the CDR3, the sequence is CASSQGRGASGILEQFF. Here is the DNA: TGCGCCAGCAGCCAAGGGAGGGGCGCTAGCGGGATTCTTGAGCAGTTCTTC.